This TCR beta chain derives from a study of T-cell reconstitution after alpha-beta-depleted transplantation in children. Study-level findings and limits: Elevated TCRbeta diversity at day 60 was traced, in some patients, to surviving recipient T cells and thymic progenitors. By one year post-transplant, T-cell counts and diversity largely arose from T cells that were newly produced. Several hundred expanded graft clones reportedly were the source of alpha-beta T cells about two months after transplant.

As it was prepared, the TCRbeta library received unique molecular identifiers. Via MiXCR, TCRdb re-called the PCR reads, giving one row per CDR3 protein. The sample has fewer than 1 million distinct CDR3 sequences; 16% are singletons. The trim removed 1 base at V and 5 bases at J, leaving 8 bases unmatched. Germline CDR1 MGHRA, CDR2 YSYEKL. This CDR3 is 16 amino acids long. This clonotype was seen a handful of times. The antigen is not known. Material: PBMCs, mostly from graft donor cells, obtained 360 days after TCRalphabeta/CD19-depleted stem cell transplant. The V gene is TRBV4-1, the J gene TRBJ2-7, with TRBD1 matching 10 bases. The clonotype was recovered from a male patient younger than 18 who had a stem cell transplant for acute lymphoblastic leukemia, so the T cells may come from the graft donor. The CDR3 nucleotides read TGCGCCAGCAGCCAAGTCGGGACAGGGGAGTTCGACGAGCAGTACTTC. This codes for CASSQVGTGEFDEQYF.